This T cell receptor (beta chain) appears in the sequencing data of a study of Ad26.COV2.S vaccination and SARS-CoV-2 variants. Study details: Donor had been placed in the Ad26.COV2.S arm of the COV1001 trial.

Sequencing was performed with immunoSEQ multiplex PCR; in TCRdb, only in-frame clones are kept and a portion is missing. The sample shows about 400,000 clones, approximately 87% of them seen only once. The treatment was: around 19 received Ad26.COV2.S at low or high dose, single or two shots; several received placebo; per-sample allocation not given. Day 63 after the first vaccine or placebo injection was the time point for sampling. A Boston adult aged 18-55 years was the donor. This CDR3 comprises 14 residues. V was cut by 0 bases and J by 1 base, with 9 bases left in between. Germline V lookup: CDR1 GTSNPN, CDR2 SVGIG (reference sequence). Regarding this clone: Its antigen is unknown.

Study conclusions and caveats: The study found similar non-spike TCR breadth in vaccine and placebo recipients.

The chain has TRBV30 and TRBJ2-5; the D gene is possibly TRBD1 (6 bases). The sample in question was peripheral blood, obtained in a trial of Ad26.COV2.S vaccine versus placebo. The clonotype was recovered from a person aged 18-65 years who received the Ad26.COV2.S COVID-19 vaccine or a placebo. CDR3 loop: CAWSVPGVQETQYF. CDR3 bases: TGTGCCTGGAGTGTACCAGGGGTCCAAGAGACCCAGTACTTC.